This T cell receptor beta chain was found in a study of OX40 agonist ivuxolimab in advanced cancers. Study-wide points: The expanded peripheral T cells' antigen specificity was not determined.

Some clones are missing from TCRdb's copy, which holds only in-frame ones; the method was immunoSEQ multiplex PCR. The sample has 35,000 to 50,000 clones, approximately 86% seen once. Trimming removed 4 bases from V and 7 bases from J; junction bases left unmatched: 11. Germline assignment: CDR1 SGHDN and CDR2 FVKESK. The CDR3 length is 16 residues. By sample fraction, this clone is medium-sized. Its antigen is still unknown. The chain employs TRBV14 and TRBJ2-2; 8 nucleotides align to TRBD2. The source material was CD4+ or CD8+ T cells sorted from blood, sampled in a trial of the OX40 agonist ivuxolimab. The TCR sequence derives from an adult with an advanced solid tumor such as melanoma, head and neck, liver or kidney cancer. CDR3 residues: CASSLYLGLASGELFF. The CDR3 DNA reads TGTGCCAGCAGCCTCTACCTTGGACTAGCAAGCGGGGAGCTGTTTTTT.